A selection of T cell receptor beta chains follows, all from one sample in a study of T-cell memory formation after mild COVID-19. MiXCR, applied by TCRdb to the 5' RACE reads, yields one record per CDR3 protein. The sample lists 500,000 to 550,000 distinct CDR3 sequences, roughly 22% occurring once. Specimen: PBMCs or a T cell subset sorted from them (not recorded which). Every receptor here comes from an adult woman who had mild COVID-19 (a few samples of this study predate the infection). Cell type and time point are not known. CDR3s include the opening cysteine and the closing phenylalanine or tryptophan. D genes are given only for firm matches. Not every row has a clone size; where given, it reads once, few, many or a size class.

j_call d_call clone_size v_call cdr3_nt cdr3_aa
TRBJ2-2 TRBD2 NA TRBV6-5 TGTGCCAGCAGCACCTCCGGACTAGCGGGGGGATGGTCCATCGGGGAGCTGTTTTTT CASSTSGLAGGWSIGELFF
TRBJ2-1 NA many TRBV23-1 TGCGCCAGCAGTCAATACGGGACCGAAATGGACAATGAGCAGTTCTTC CASSQYGTEMDNEQFF
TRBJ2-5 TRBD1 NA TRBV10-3 TGTGCCATCAGTAACCCTCGGACAGGGGGCGCAGAGACCCAGTACTTC CAISNPRTGGAETQYF
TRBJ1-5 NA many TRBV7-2 TGTGCCAGCAGCGTAGATAGCAATCAGCCCCAGCATTTT CASSVDSNQPQHF
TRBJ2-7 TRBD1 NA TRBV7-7 TGTGCTAGCAGCTTAGGTGAGGGGGCGGTCGAGCAGTACTTC CASSLGEGAVEQYF
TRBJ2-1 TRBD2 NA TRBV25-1 TGTGCCAGCAGTGAACGACTAGCGGGGGGCAATGAGCAGTTCTTC CASSERLAGGNEQFF
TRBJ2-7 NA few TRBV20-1 TGCAGTGCCAGCCTGCGTAGACAGGCGAGCTACGAGCAGTACTTC CSASLRRQASYEQYF
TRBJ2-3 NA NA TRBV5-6 TGTGCCAGCAGCTTGGCCGGAGGCACTCGAGCAGATACGCAGTATTTT CASSLAGGTRADTQYF
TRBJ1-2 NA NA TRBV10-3 TGTGCCATCACCTTCGGCGTTGGGTATGGCTACACCTTC CAITFGVGYGYTF
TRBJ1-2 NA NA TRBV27 TGTGCCAGCAGACGGGACGGTGCGTCCTATGGCTACACCTTC CASRRDGASYGYTF
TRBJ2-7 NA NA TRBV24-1 TGTGCCACCAGTGAGCGGGACAAACCGATGGACGAGCAGTACTTC CATSERDKPMDEQYF
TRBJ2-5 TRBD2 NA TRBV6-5 TGTGCCAGCAGTTACTCAGGGACTAGGTCGGAGACCCAGTACTTC CASSYSGTRSETQYF
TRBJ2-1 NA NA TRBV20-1 TGCAGTGCTAGAGATTCTATGCATGAGCAGTTCTTC CSARDSMHEQFF
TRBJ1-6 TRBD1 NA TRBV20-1 TGCAGTGCTCCCCCAGGGGGGAGATATAATTCACCCCTCCACTTT CSAPPGGRYNSPLHF
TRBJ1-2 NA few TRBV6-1 TGTGCCAGCAGCCCCGGGACTGTGGATCCGGGGGGCTACACCTTC CASSPGTVDPGGYTF
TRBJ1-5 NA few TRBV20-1 TGCAGTGCTAGCAGACCGGGTGTTGTTGACAATCAGCCCCAGCATTTT CSASRPGVVDNQPQHF
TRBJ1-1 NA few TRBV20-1 TGCAGTGCTAGGGACAGCCCGAACACTGAAGCTTTCTTT CSARDSPNTEAFF
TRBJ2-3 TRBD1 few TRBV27 TGTGCCAGCAGTTTACGGGACAGGGTTGGCAAAAGCACAGATACGCAGTATTTT CASSLRDRVGKSTDTQYF
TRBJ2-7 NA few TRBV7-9 TGTGCCAGCAGCTTAGATGAAAGGCTCCTAAGCTCCTACGAGCAGTACTTC CASSLDERLLSSYEQYF
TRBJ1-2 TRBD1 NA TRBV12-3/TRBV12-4 TGTGCCAGCAGTTATCTCGGGACAGGGGACGGAGACTATGGCTACACCTTC CASSYLGTGDGDYGYTF
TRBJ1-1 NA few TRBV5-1 TGCGCCAGCAGCTTCGGGGACGGGAACACTGAAGCTTTCTTT CASSFGDGNTEAFF
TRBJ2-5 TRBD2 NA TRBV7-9 TGTGCCAGCAGCCCCTCAGGAGCGGGAGTTGGAGAGACCCAGTACTTC CASSPSGAGVGETQYF
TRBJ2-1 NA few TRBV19 TGTGCCAGTAGTATAGATACCCCGGGACCGTTGTTCTTC CASSIDTPGPLFF
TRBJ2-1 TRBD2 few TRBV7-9 TGTGCCGGGACTAGCGGGAGGTCGGCCTACAATGAGCAGTTCTTC CAGTSGRSAYNEQFF
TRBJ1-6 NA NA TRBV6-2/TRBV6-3 TGTGCCAGCAGCCACGTGGACAGAGATAATTCACCCCTCCACTTT CASSHVDRDNSPLHF
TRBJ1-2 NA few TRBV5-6 TGTGCCAGCAGCTTGTCGCTGATAGGGGACTATGGCTACACCTTC CASSLSLIGDYGYTF
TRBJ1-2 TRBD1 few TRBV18 TGTGCCAGCTCACAGGGGGCTAGAAACTATGGCTACACCTTC CASSQGARNYGYTF
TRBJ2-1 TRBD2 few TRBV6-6 TGTGCCAGCAGTTACTGGGCGGGAGGTGCCTACAATGAGCAGTTCTTC CASSYWAGGAYNEQFF
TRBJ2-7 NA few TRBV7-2 TGTGCCAGCAGCTTACCCGTGGCGAGGGAGCAGTACTTC CASSLPVAREQYF
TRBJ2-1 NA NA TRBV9 TGTGCCAGCAGCGGAGGACAGGGAGGGGGGCTGGTCAGGAATGAGCAGTTCTTC CASSGGQGGGLVRNEQFF
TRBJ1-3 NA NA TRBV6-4 TGTGCCAGCGGACCCCGTGGGCGGTGGTACACCATATATTTT CASGPRGRWYTIYF
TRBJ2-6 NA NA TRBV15 TGTGCCACCAGCAGAGATAAAAGCATGACTGGGGCCAACGTCCTGACTTTC CATSRDKSMTGANVLTF
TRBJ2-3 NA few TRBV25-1 TGTGCCAGCAGTGGACCGAACGGCACAGATACGCAGTATTTT CASSGPNGTDTQYF
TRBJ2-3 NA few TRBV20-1 TGCAGTGCTAGAGATCCCACGACTACCTACACAGATACGCAGTATTTT CSARDPTTTYTDTQYF
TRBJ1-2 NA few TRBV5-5 TGTGCCAGCAGCTTGGTCGAGGGTGACTATGGCTACACCTTC CASSLVEGDYGYTF
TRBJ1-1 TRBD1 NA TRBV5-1 TGCGCCAGCAGCTTGGAGGGGGCGGCTTTCTTT CASSLEGAAFF
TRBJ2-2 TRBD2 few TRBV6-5 TGTGCCAGCAACCTACTCCAGCGGGGTAACACCGGGGAGCTGTTTTTT CASNLLQRGNTGELFF
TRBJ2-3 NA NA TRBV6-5 TGTGCCAGCAGTTACTCTGGCCCGGATGGTTACGCCCGCACAGATACGCAGTATTTT CASSYSGPDGYARTDTQYF